Following are 25 T cell receptor beta chains from one sample sequenced in a study of shared clonotypes between healthy human individuals. Here immunoSEQ multiplex PCR was the method, and the copy in TCRdb shows in-frame clones only, minus some. In the table there are some 2.4 million clones, over 85% of which are singletons. Input material: naive CD4+ T cells from PBMCs. Subset described: CD45RA+ positively selected. The receptors derive from a man younger than 30 in good health. Some clones in this sample may be carry-over from other donors' samples.

V gene TRBV6-5 combines with J gene TRBJ2-3; tentatively, D is TRBD2 (5 bases). With 8 bases removed from V and 1 base from J, the gap between germline ends came to 10 bases. This CDR3 region has 13 residues. CDR1 and CDR2 from the germline V gene are MNHEY and SVGAGI. This CDR3 is CASGESGTDTQYF. DNA of the CDR3: TGTGCCAGCGGGGAGTCGGGCACAGATACGCAGTATTTT.

V is TRBV11-2 and J is TRBJ1-4; maybe TRBD1 (6 bases). Germline V gene lookup returns CDR1 SGHAT and CDR2 FQNNGV. The CDR3 length is 17 residues. Trimming removed 6 bases from V and 0 bases from J, with 17 bases in between. CDR3 residues: CASRPGRGRATNEKLFF. CDR3 sequence (DNA): TGTGCCAGCAGGCCGGGCAGGGGAAGGGCAACTAATGAAAAACTGTTTTTT.

The chain is built from TRBV7-3 and TRBJ2-1; TRBD2 matches 7 bases. The CDR3 contains 15 residues. CDR1 is SGHTA and CDR2 is FQGTGA in the germline V gene. V shed 2 bases, J shed 4 bases, and the junction held 5 bases outside the gene matches. CDR3 nucleotide sequence: TGTGCCAGCAGCTTAGCGGGAGAGCGTTACAATGAGCAGTTCTTC. Encoded protein: CASSLAGERYNEQFF.

The chain links TRBV5-6 to TRBJ1-1; D possibly corresponds to TRBD1 (5 bases). The CDR3 sequence is 16 residues long. V was clipped by 0 bases and J by 2 bases, with 14 bases between them. From germline, CDR1 is SGHDT and CDR2 YYEEEE. The CDR3 DNA reads TGTGCCAGCAGCTTGGCCTTGCGGGGGAGAAACACTGAAGCTTTCTTT. It encodes CASSLALRGRNTEAFF. The full variable domain, its missing parts supplied by reference TRBV5-6 and TRBJ1-1, is DAGVTQSPTHLIKTRGQQVTLRCSPKSGHDTVSWYQQALGQGPQFIFQYYEEEERQRGNFPDRFSGHQFPNYSSELNVNALLLGDSALYLCASSLALRGRNTEAFFGQGTRLTVV.

This clone has more than one count but fewer than ten. The J gene is TRBJ1-4, the V gene TRBV4-2; tentative D call: TRBD1 (5 bases). The CDR3 runs 16 residues. V dropped 3 bases and J dropped 8 bases, with 19 bases sitting between them. CDR1 and CDR2 from the germline V gene are LGHNA and YNFKEQ. The CDR3 coding sequence is TGTGCCAGCAGCCAGGTTGACCGGCAGGGAGGGGAAAAACTGTTTTTT. Translation gives CASSQVDRQGGEKLFF.

This rearrangement joins TRBV18 to TRBJ1-1, with D possibly TRBD1 on 5 matching bases. CDR1 and CDR2 from the germline V gene are KGHSH and LQKENI. The ends were cut back, 1 base at V and 3 bases at J, with 15 bases in the middle. This CDR3 has 16 residues. The CDR3 DNA follows: TGTGCCAGCTCACCACGGAGCGCGGGGGGGGACACTGAAGCTTTCTTT. The encoded protein is CASSPRSAGGDTEAFF.

Turning to this clone: Other DNA variants within this sample encode the same CDR3. This chain joins TRBV28 and TRBJ2-2, with D possibly being TRBD2 (6 bases). Germline assignment: CDR1 MDHEN and CDR2 SYDVKM. V lost 4 bases and J lost 4, with 7 bases in between. This CDR3 is 13 amino acids long. The CDR3 sequence is CASSSGGTGELFF. CDR3 coding DNA: TGTGCCAGCAGTTCCGGGGGCACCGGGGAGCTGTTTTTT.

The CDR3 DNA sequence: TGTGCCAGCAGCCCAACAGGGAAATATGGAGAGACCCAGTACTTC. Its protein is CASSPTGKYGETQYF. J is TRBJ2-5 and V is TRBV28; the D gene is possibly TRBD1 (6 bases). The germline CDR1 and CDR2 sequences are MDHEN and SYDVKM. CDR3 length equals 15 residues. Trimming left V 6 bases short and J 4 bases short, with 18 bases between.

This clone has a single count. The chain links TRBV19 to TRBJ1-5, with 7 bases aligning to TRBD1. CDR1 and CDR2 (germline): LNHDA, SQIVND (reference sequence). CDR3 length: 14 amino acids. Trimming removed 7 bases from V and 7 bases from J; junction bases left unmatched: 10. The CDR3 loop is CASTAGRGQQPQHF. Written as DNA, the CDR3 is TGTGCCAGTACCGCCGGGAGGGGGCAACAGCCCCAGCATTTT.

The gene calls are TRBV11-2 and TRBJ1-4; D not resolved. V lost 1 base and J 4 bases, leaving 10 bases between the germline ends. Per germline, CDR1 SGHAT and CDR2 FQNNGV. The CDR3 is made up of 15 amino acids. CDR3 amino acids: CASSLVNRRNEKLFF. CDR3 DNA: TGTGCCAGCAGCTTAGTTAACAGACGTAATGAAAAACTGTTTTTT. Full variable domain (rest looked up from reference TRBV11-2 and TRBJ1-4): EAGVAQSPRYKIIEKRQSVAFWCNPISGHATLYWYQQILGQGPKLLIQFQNNGVVDDSQLPKDRFSAERLKGVDSTLKIQPAKLEDSAVYLCASSLVNRRNEKLFFGSGTQLSVL.

V usage is TRBV5-5 and J usage is TRBJ2-7; a weak D match, TRBD2 (5 bases). The CDR3 contains 15 residues. Germline V gene data show CDR1 as SGHKS and CDR2 as YYEKEE (reference sequence). Trimming left V 3 bases short and J 0 bases short, with 13 bases between. The CDR3 region is CASSSSLGNSYEQYF. CDR3 nucleotides: TGTGCCAGCAGCTCCTCACTAGGAAACTCCTACGAGCAGTACTTC.

Remarks on this clone: The same CDR3 can be traced to other DNA sequences in this sample. The V and J genes are TRBV5-1 and TRBJ2-7; D is unresolved. Deletions cut 3 bases from V and 3 bases from J, with 7 bases between. The CDR3 sequence is 12 residues long. The germline V gene encodes CDR1 SGHRS and CDR2 YFSETQ. The CDR3 region has the DNA TGCGCCAGCAGCTCGGATCTCTACGAGCAGTACTTC. Its translation: CASSSDLYEQYF.

This clone was picked up one time. The V and J genes are TRBV2 and TRBJ1-5, with TRBD1 identical over 11 bases. Unmatched junction bases numbered 3, after V lost 5 bases and J lost 6 bases. In germline, CDR1 is SNHLY, CDR2 FYNNEI. This CDR3 is 14 amino acids long. CDR3 DNA: TGTGCCAGCAGTAAGGGACAGGGGGTTCAGCCCCAGCATTTT. Its translation is CASSKGQGVQPQHF. Full variable domain (rest looked up from reference TRBV2 and TRBJ1-5): EPEVTQTPSHQVTQMGQEVILRCVPISNHLYFYWYRQILGQKVEFLVSFYNNEISEKSEIFDDQFSVERPDGSNFTLKIRSTKLEDSAMYFCASSKGQGVQPQHFGDGTRLSIL.

The chain links TRBV11-1 to TRBJ2-1, with 12 bases lining up with TRBD2. The CDR3 contains 16 residues. Trimming at V came to 5 bases and at J to 4 bases, leaving 6 bases not matched to a gene. Per germline, CDR1 SGHAT and CDR2 FQDESV (reference sequence). DNA for the CDR3: TGTGCCAGCAGCCCGTTACTAGCGGGAGGTTACAATGAGCAGTTCTTC. Amino acid sequence: CASSPLLAGGYNEQFF.

V is TRBV14 and J is TRBJ2-4; TRBD1 might be the D (5 bases). The germline V and J ends were trimmed by 0 bases and 8 bases, with 11 bases remaining between them. This CDR3 contains 14 residues. Germline values: CDR1 SGHDN, CDR2 FVKESK. This CDR3 is CASSQDPGAHIQYF. CDR3 DNA sequence: TGTGCCAGCAGCCAAGATCCTGGGGCGCACATTCAGTACTTC.

The chain has TRBV9 and TRBJ1-6; 7 bases map to TRBD1. The V and J ends lost 3 bases and 10 bases, in that order; junction bases with no gene match: 10. This CDR3 is built from 15 residues. Germline V lookup: CDR1 SGDLS, CDR2 YYNGEE. CDR3 coding DNA: TGTGCCAGCAGCGAAAGGGACAGCGTGGGATCACCCCTCCACTTT. This translates into CASSERDSVGSPLHF.

The rearrangement uses TRBV7-9 and TRBJ1-2; the D gene is possibly TRBD1 (6 bases). Trimming took off 4 bases at V and 2 bases at J, with 11 bases between the two ends. From germline, CDR1 is SEHNR and CDR2 FQNEAQ (reference sequence). This CDR3 comprises 14 residues. CDR3 residues: CASSSTQGNYGYTF. The DNA of the CDR3 is TGTGCCAGCAGCTCAACACAGGGAAACTATGGCTACACCTTC. Full variable domain (remainder filled in from reference TRBV7-9 and TRBJ1-2): DTGVSQNPRHKITKRGQNVTFRCDPISEHNRLYWYRQTLGQGPEFLTYFQNEAQLEKSRLLSDRFSAERPKGSFSTLEIQRTEQGDSAMYLCASSSTQGNYGYTFGSGTRLTVV.

The V call is TRBV5-5, the J call TRBJ2-7, with D unresolved. Trimming removed 6 bases from V and 1 base from J, with 17 bases in between. Germline values: CDR1 SGHKS, CDR2 YYEKEE (reference sequence). The CDR3 runs to 15 residues. CDR3 DNA: TGTGCCAGCACGCCCCCGCCCTTGGGTTCCTACGAGCAGTACTTC. It yields the protein CASTPPPLGSYEQYF.

J is TRBJ2-1 and V is TRBV10-3; D is possibly TRBD2 (6 bases). This CDR3 contains 14 residues. The V and J ends lost 7 bases and 4 bases respectively, with 14 bases between them. Per germline, CDR1 ENHRY and CDR2 SYGVKD. This CDR3 is CAITKGLVYNEQFF. The DNA for the CDR3 is TGTGCCATCACTAAGGGACTGGTATACAATGAGCAGTTCTTC.

This chain connects TRBV7-2 to TRBJ2-3, with a tentative D call TRBD2 (5 bases). This CDR3 region has 15 residues. Germline-derived CDR1 and CDR2 are SGHTA and FQGNSA. V was clipped by 2 bases and J by 2 bases, with 11 bases between them. The CDR3 coding sequence is TGTGCCAGCAGCTTACCGCCGGGGTCCACAGATACGCAGTATTTT. Protein: CASSLPPGSTDTQYF. The variable domain in full, with the rest retrieved from reference TRBV7-2 and TRBJ2-3, is GAGVSQSPSNKVTEKGKDVELRCDPISGHTALYWYRQSLGQGLEFLIYFQGNSAPDKSGLPSDRFSAERTGGSVSTLTIQRTQQEDSAVYLCASSLPPGSTDTQYFGPGTRLTVL.

V and J are TRBV7-3 and TRBJ2-1, with a possible D match to TRBD2 (5 bases). Germline-derived CDR1 and CDR2 are SGHTA and FQGTGA. CDR3 length: 15 residues. V lost 0 bases to trimming and J lost 2 bases, with 8 bases between them. CDR3 in amino acids: CASSLTGRTYNEQFF. In DNA form, the CDR3 reads TGTGCCAGCAGCTTAACAGGGAGAACCTACAATGAGCAGTTCTTC.

The genes are TRBV27 and TRBJ1-2; D might be TRBD1 (6 bases). The CDR3 spans 12 residues. The germline CDR1 and CDR2 sequences are MNHEY and SMNVEV (reference sequence). V lost 4 bases and J 8 bases, leaving 11 bases between the germline ends. The CDR3 reads CASSSLTGGYTF. DNA for the CDR3: TGTGCCAGCAGTTCACTGACAGGCGGCTACACCTTC.

The rearrangement uses TRBV18 and TRBJ1-1, with a possible D match to TRBD1 (6 bases). Trimming took 6 bases from V and 1 from J, leaving 15 bases between them. CDR1 and CDR2 from the germline V gene are KGHSH and LQKENI. The CDR3 covers 15 residues. The CDR3 DNA follows: TGTGCCAGCTCGCACCAGGACAGCAAGAACACTGAAGCTTTCTTT. This gives the protein CASSHQDSKNTEAFF. Full variable domain (missing parts from reference TRBV18 and TRBJ1-1): NAGVMQNPRHLVRRRGQEARLRCSPMKGHSHVYWYRQLPEEGLKFMVYLQKENIIDESGMPKERFSAEFPKEGPSILRIQQVVRGDSAAYFCASSHQDSKNTEAFFGQGTRLTVV.

This clone showed up just once. V gene TRBV7-2 combines with J gene TRBJ1-2; D may be TRBD1 (5 bases). Trimming cost V 5 bases and J 4 bases, with 17 bases left between them. Germline CDR1 and CDR2: SGHTA and FQGNSA. This CDR3 contains 15 residues. The CDR3 nucleotides read TGTGCCAGCAGCCGGCGCCAGGGTGGAAGCTATGGCTACACCTTC. Encoded protein: CASSRRQGGSYGYTF.

J is TRBJ1-1 and V is TRBV5-1; 9 nucleotides align to TRBD1. Looked up from germline, CDR1 is SGHRS and CDR2 is YFSETQ. V gave up 4 bases and J gave up 1 base; unmatched junction bases: 5. This CDR3 comprises 15 residues. The CDR3 sequence: CASSPDRGANTEAFF. CDR3 nucleotide sequence: TGCGCCAGCAGCCCAGACAGGGGGGCGAACACTGAAGCTTTCTTT.